This note documents a single T cell receptor beta chain sequence. The sample belongs to a study of blood T cell repertoires in COVID-19. This CDR3 contains 16 residues. J gave up 5 bases and V 3 bases, and 9 bases lay outside the gene matches. CDR1 and CDR2 from the germline V gene are SGDLS and YYNGEE. The protocol was immunoSEQ multiplex PCR, while the TCRdb copy is restricted to in-frame clones and leaves out a portion. The sample holds 100,000 to 130,000 clones, 88% seen once. The sequenced sample was peripheral blood. The receptor comes from a human donor in a cohort sampled during active COVID-19. This rearrangement joins TRBV9 to TRBJ2-3, with 10 positions matching TRBD2. CDR3 in DNA: TGTGCCAGCAGCGCCCCAGCGGGGGGGCCTCAAGATACGCAGTATTTT. It codes for CASSAPAGGPQDTQYF.